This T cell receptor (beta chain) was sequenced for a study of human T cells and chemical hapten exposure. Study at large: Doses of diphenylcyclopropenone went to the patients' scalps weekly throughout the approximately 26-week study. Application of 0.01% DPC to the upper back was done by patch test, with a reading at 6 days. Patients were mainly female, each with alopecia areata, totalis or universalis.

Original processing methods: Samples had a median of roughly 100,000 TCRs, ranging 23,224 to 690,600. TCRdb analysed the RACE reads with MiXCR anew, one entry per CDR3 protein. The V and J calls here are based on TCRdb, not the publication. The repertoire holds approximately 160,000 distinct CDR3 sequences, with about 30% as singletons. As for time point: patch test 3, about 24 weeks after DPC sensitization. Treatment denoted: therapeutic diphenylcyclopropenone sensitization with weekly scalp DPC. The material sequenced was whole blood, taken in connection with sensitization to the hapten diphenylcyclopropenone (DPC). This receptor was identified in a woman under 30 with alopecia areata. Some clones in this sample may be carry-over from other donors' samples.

CDR3 residues: CASKGLAGEMIYNEQFF. The CDR3 DNA reads TGTGCCAGCAAAGGACTAGCGGGGGAGATGATCTACAATGAGCAGTTCTTC. The chain links TRBV2 to TRBJ2-1; 13 bases are shared with TRBD2. There are 17 residues in the CDR3. CDR1 is SNHLY and CDR2 is FYNNEI in the germline V gene. After removal of 7 bases from V and 3 bases from J, the junction contained 9 bases not matched to a gene.